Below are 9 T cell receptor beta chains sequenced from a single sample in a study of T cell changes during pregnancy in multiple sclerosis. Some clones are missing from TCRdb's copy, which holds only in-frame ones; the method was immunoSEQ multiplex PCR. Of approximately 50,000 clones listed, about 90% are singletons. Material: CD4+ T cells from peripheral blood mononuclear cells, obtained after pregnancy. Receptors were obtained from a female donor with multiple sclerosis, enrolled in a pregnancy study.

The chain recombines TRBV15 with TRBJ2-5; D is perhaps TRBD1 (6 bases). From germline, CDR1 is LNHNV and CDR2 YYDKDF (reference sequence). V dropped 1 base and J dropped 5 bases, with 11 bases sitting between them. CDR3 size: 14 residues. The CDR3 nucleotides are TGTGCCACCAGCAGAGGGACAGCCACTGAGACCCAGTACTTC. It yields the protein CATSRGTATETQYF.

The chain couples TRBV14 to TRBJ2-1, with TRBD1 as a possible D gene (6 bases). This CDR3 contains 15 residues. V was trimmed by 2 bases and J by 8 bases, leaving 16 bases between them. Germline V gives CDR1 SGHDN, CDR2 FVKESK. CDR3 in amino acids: CASSQSPGRGHEQFF. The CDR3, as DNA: TGTGCCAGCAGCCAAAGCCCGGGCAGGGGCCATGAGCAGTTCTTC.

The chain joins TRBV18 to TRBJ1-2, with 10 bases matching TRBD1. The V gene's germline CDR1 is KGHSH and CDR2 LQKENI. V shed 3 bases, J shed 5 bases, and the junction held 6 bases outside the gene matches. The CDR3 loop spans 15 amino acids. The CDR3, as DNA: TGTGCCAGCTCACCCTCGGACAGGGGGTTTTATGGCTACACCTTC. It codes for CASSPSDRGFYGYTF.

CDR3 protein: CASSVGWGLGGELFF. The CDR3 DNA sequence: TGTGCCAGCAGCGTAGGTTGGGGGCTTGGCGGGGAGCTGTTTTTT. The rearrangement uses TRBV9 and TRBJ2-2; D possibly corresponds to TRBD1 (6 bases). V was pared by 0 bases and J by 7 bases, with 13 bases between. The germline gives CDR1 SGDLS, CDR2 YYNGEE. There are 15 residues in the CDR3.

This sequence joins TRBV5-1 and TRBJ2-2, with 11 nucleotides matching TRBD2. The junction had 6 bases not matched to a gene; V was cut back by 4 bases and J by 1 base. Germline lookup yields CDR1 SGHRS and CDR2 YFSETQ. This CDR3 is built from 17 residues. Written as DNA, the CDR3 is TGCGCCAGCAGCCTTCTAGCGGGAGGCCTGAACACCGGGGAGCTGTTTTTT. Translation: CASSLLAGGLNTGELFF.

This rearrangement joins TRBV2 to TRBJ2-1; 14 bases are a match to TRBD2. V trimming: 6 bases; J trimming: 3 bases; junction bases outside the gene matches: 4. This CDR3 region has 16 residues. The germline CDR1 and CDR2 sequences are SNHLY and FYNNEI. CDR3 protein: CASRGGTSGSYNEQFF. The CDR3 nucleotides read TGTGCCAGCAGGGGCGGGACTAGCGGGAGCTACAATGAGCAGTTCTTC.

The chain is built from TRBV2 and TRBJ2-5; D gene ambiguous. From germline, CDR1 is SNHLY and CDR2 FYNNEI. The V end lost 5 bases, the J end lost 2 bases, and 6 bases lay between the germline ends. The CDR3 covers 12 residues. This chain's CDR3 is CASSTEQETQYF. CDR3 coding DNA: TGTGCCAGCAGTACAGAGCAAGAGACCCAGTACTTC.

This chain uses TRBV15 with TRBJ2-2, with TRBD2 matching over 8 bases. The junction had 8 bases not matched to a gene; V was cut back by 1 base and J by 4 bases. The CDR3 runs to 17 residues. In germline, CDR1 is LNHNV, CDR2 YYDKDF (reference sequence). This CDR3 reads CATSRAATSEPTGELFF. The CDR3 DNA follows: TGTGCCACCAGCAGAGCGGCGACTAGCGAGCCCACCGGGGAGCTGTTTTTT.

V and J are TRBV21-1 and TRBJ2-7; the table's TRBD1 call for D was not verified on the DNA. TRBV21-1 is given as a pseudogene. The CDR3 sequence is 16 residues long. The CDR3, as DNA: TGTGCCAGCAGCTCTGAACCGGGACAGGAGATCTACGAGCAGTACTTC. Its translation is CASSSEPGQEIYEQYF.